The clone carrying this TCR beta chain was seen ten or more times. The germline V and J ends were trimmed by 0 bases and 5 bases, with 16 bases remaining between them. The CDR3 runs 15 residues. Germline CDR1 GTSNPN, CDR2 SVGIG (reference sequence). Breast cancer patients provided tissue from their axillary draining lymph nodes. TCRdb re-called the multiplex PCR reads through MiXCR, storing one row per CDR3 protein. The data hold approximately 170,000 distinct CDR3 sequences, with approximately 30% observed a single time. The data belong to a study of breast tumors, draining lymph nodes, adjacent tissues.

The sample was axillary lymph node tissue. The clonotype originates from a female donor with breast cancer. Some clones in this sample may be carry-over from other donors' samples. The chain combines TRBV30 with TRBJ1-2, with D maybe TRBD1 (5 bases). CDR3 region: CAWSVVRGVGYGYTF. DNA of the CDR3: TGTGCCTGGAGTGTAGTGCGAGGGGTCGGATATGGCTACACCTTC.